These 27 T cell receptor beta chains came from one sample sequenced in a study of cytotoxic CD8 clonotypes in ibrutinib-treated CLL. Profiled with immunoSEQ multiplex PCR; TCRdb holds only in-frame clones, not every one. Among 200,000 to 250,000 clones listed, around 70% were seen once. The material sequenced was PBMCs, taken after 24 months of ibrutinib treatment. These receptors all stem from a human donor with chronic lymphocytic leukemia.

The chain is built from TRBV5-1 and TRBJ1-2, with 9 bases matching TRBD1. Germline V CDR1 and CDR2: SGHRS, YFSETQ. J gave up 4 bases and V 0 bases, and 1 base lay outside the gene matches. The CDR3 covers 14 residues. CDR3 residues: CASSLGDRAYGYTF. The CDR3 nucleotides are TGCGCCAGCAGCTTGGGGGACAGGGCCTATGGCTACACCTTC.

The CDR3 reads CAWSVIFETQYF. The CDR3 DNA follows: TGTGCCTGGAGTGTAATTTTTGAGACCCAGTACTTC. The chain recombines TRBV30 with TRBJ2-5; D is uncertain. This CDR3 has 12 residues. With 0 bases removed from V and 5 bases from J, the gap between germline ends came to 7 bases. Germline assignment: CDR1 GTSNPN and CDR2 SVGIG (reference sequence).

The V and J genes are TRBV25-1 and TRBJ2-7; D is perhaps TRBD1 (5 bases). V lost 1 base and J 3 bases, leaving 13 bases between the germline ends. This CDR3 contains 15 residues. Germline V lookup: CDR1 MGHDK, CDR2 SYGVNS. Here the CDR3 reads CASSESGTGRYEQYF. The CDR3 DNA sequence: TGTGCCAGCAGTGAATCTGGTACAGGTCGCTACGAGCAGTACTTC.

Here the CDR3 reads CASSVGGPEAFF. In nucleotides, the CDR3 is TGCGCCAGCAGTGTTGGGGGGCCTGAAGCTTTCTTT. The chain has TRBV10-2 and TRBJ1-1; D might be TRBD1 (6 bases). CDR3 size: 12 residues. Germline values: CDR1 WSHSY, CDR2 SAAADI. The V end was cut by 4 bases, the J end by 6 bases, with 9 bases between.

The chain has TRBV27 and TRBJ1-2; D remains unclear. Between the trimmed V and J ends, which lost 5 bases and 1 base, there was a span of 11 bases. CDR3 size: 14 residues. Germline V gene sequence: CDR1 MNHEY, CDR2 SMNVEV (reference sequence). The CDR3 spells CASSLNWDNYGYTF. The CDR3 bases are TGTGCCAGCAGTCTGAACTGGGATAACTATGGCTACACCTTC.

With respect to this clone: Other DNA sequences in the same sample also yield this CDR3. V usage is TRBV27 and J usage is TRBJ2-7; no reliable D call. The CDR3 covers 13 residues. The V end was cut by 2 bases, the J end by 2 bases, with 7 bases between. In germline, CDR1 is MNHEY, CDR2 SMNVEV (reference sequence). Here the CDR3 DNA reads TGTGCCAGCAGTTTACAGGTACCCTACGAGCAGTACTTC. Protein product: CASSLQVPYEQYF.

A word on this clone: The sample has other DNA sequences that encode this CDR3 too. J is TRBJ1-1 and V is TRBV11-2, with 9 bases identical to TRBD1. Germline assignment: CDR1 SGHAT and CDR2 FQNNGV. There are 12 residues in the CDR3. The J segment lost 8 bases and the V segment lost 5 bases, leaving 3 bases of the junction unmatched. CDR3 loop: CASSLGQGEAFF. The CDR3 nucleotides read TGTGCCAGCAGCCTGGGACAGGGAGAAGCTTTCTTT.

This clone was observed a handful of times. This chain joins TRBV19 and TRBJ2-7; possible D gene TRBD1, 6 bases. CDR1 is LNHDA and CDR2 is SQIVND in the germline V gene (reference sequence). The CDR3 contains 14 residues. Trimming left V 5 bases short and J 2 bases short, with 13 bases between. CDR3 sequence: CASSPSKGAYEQYF. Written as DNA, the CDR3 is TGTGCCAGTAGTCCTTCGAAGGGGGCCTACGAGCAGTACTTC.

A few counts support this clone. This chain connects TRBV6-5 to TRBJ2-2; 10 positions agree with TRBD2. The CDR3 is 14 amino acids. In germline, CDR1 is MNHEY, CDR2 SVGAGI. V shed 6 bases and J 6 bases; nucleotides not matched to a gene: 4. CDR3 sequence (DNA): TGTGCCAGCAGCCCTAGCGGGAGTCCCGGGGAGCTGTTTTTT. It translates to CASSPSGSPGELFF.

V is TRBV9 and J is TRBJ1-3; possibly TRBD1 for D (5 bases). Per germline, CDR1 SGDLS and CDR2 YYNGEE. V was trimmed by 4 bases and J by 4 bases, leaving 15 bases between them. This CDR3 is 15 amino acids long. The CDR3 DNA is TGTGCCAGCAGCCCCAGGACACGGGAGGGAAACACCATATATTTT. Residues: CASSPRTREGNTIYF.

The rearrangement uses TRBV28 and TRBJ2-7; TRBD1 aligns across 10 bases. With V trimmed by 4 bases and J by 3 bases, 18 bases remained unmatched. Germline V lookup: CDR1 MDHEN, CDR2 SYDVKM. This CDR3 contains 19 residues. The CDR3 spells CASSSGRRDRGSGNYEQYF. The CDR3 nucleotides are TGTGCCAGCAGTTCCGGACGCCGGGACAGGGGATCGGGGAACTACGAGCAGTACTTC.

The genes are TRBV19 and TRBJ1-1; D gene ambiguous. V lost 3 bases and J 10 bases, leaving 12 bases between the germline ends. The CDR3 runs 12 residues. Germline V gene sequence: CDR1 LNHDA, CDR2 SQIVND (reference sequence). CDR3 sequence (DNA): TGTGCCAGTAGTATGGGGAGTTTTGGAGCTTTCTTT. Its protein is CASSMGSFGAFF.

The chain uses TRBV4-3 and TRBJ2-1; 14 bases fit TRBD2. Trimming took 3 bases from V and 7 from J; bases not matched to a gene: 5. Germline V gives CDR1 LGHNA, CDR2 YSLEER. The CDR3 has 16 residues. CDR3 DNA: TGCGCCAGCAGCCACCCCGGACTAGCGGGAGGTAATGAGCAGTTCTTC. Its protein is CASSHPGLAGGNEQFF.

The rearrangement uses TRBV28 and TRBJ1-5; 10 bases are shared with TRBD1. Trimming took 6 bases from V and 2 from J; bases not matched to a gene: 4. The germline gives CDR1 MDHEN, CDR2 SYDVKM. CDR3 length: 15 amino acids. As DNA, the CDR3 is TGTGCCAGCAGCGGGACAGGGGTTGGCAATCAGCCCCAGCATTTT. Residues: CASSGTGVGNQPQHF.

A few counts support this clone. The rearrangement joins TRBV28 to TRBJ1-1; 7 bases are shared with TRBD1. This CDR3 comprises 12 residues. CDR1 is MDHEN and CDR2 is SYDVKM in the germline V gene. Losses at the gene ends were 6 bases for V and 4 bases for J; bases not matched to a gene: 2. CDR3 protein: CASSQGGTEAFF. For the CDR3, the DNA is TGTGCCAGCAGCCAGGGGGGCACTGAAGCTTTCTTT.

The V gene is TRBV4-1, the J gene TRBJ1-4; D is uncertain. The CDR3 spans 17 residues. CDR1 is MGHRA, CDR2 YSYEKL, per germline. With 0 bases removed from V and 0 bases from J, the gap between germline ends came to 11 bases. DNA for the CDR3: TGCGCCAGCAGCCAAGAAGCGCGTCTAGCAACTAATGAAAAACTGTTTTTT. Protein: CASSQEARLATNEKLFF.

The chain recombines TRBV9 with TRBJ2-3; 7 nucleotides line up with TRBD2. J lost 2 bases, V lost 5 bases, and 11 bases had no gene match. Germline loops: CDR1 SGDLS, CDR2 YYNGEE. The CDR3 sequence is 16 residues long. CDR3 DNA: TGTGCCAGCAGTCGGGAGGTGAACCGAGCCACAGATACGCAGTATTTT. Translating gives CASSREVNRATDTQYF.

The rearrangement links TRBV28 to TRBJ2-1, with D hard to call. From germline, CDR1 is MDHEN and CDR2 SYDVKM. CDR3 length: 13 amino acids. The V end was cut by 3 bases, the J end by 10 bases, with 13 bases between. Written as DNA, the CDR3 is TGTGCCAGCAGTTTTCAGACTCTCGAGGAGCAGTTCTTC. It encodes CASSFQTLEEQFF.

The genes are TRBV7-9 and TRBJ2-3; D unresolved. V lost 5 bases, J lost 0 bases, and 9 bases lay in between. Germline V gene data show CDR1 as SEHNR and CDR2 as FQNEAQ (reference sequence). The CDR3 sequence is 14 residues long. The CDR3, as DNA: TGTGCCAGCAGCCGACCTCACAGCACAGATACGCAGTATTTT. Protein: CASSRPHSTDTQYF.

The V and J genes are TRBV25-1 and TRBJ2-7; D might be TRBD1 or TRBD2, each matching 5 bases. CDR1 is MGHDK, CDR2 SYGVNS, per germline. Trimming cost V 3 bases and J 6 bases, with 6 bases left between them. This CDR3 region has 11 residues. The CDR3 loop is CASSEGVEQYF. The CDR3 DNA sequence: TGTGCCAGCAGTGAGGGGGTCGAGCAGTACTTC.

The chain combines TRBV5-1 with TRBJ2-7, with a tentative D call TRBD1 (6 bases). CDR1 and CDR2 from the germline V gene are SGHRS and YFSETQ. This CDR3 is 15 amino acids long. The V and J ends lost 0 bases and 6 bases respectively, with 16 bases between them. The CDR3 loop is CASSLEARGLSEQYF. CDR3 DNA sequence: TGCGCCAGCAGCTTGGAAGCCAGGGGTCTTTCCGAGCAGTACTTC. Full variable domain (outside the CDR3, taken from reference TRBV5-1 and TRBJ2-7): KAGVTQTPRYLIKTRGQQVTLSCSPISGHRSVSWYQQTPGQGLQFLFEYFSETQRNKGNFPGRFSGRQFSNSRSEMNVSTLELGDSALYLCASSLEARGLSEQYFGPGTRLTVT.

DNA for the CDR3: TGCGCCAGCAGCCAAGATTTAGGATCTGGAAACACCATATATTTT. Residues: CASSQDLGSGNTIYF. The V call is TRBV4-1, the J call TRBJ1-3; D not certain. The CDR3 runs to 15 residues. Trimming removed 0 bases at V and 1 base at J, with 7 bases between. CDR1 and CDR2 from the germline V gene are MGHRA and YSYEKL.

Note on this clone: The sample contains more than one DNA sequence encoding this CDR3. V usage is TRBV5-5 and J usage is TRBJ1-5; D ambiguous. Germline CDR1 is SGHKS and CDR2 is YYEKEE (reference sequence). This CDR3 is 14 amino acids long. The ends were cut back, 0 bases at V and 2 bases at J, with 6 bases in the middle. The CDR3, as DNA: TGTGCCAGCAGCTTGGGCAGTGGCAATCAGCCCCAGCATTTT. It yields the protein CASSLGSGNQPQHF.

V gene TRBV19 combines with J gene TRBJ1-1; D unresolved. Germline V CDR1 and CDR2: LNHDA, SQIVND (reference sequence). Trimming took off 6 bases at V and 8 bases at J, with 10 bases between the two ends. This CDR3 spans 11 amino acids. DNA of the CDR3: TGTGCCAGTAGAGTCGGCCGCGAAGCTTTCTTT. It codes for CASRVGREAFF. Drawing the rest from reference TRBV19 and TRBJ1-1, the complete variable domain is DGGITQSPKYLFRKEGQNVTLSCEQNLNHDAMYWYRQDPGQGLRLIYYSQIVNDFQKGDIAEGYSVSREKKESFPLTVTSAQKNPTAFYLCASRVGREAFFGQGTRLTVV.

In nucleotides, the CDR3 is TGCGCCAGCAGCCAAATACTAGGCGACAATGAGCAGTTCTTC. Amino acids: CASSQILGDNEQFF. The chain couples TRBV4-3 to TRBJ2-1, with D possibly TRBD2 on 5 matching bases. The length of the CDR3 is 14 residues. Germline lookup yields CDR1 LGHNA and CDR2 YSLEER. V was trimmed by 2 bases and J by 5 bases, leaving 10 bases between them.

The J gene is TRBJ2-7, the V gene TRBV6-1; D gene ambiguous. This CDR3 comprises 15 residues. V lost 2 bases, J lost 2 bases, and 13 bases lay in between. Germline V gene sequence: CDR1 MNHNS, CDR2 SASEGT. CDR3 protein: CASSEPRTYPYEQYF. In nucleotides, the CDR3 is TGTGCCAGCAGTGAACCCCGAACCTACCCCTACGAGCAGTACTTC.

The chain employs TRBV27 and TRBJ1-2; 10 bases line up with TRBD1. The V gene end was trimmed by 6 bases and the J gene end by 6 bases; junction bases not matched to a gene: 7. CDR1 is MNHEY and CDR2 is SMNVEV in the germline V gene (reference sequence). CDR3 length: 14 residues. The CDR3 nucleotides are TGTGCCAGCAGGGGGGACAGGGGCCCGAATGGCTACACCTTC. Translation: CASRGDRGPNGYTF.